The present T cell receptor (beta chain) was sequenced within a study of T cell responses to AZD1222 COVID-19 vaccine. As regards this clone: Its antigen is still unknown.

Sequencing used immunoSEQ multiplex PCR; TCRdb keeps in-frame clones, though not all of them. This table has roughly 130,000 clones, 80% to 90% appearing once. V was trimmed by 6 bases and J by 2 bases, leaving 14 bases between them. Germline CDR1 reads LNHDA; CDR2 reads SQIVND (reference sequence). The CDR3 spans 15 residues. Study observations and caveats: The repertoires were collected only after the peak T cell response. At 160-218 and 743-854, vaccine-associated CD4 TCRs were dominant, and they spanned spike. As reported, nearly half of all spike-specific TCRs target variant regions that are unmutated. Elevations in Spike-specific TCR breadth and depth followed administration of two AZD1222 doses.

This sequence joins TRBV19 and TRBJ2-1, with D hard to call. Sequenced material: peripheral blood, taken on day 0 of AZD1222 vaccination. This sequence originates from an adult in good health. Written as DNA, the CDR3 is TGTGCCAGTAGACCGCGGCAGAACACCTACAATGAGCAGTTCTTC. Translated, it gives CASRPRQNTYNEQFF.